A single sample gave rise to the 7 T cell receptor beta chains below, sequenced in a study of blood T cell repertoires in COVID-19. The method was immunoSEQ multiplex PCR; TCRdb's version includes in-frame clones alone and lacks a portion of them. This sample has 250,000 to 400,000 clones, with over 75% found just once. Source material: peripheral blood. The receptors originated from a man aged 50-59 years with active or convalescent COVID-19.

The CDR3 loop is CASSQGGTSYNEQFF. CDR3 nucleotides: TGCGCCAGCAGCCAGGGAGGAACCTCCTACAATGAGCAGTTCTTC. The V and J genes are TRBV4-3 and TRBJ2-1, with D perhaps matching TRBD2 (6 bases). Germline V gene data show CDR1 as LGHNA and CDR2 as YSLEER. This CDR3 is 15 amino acids long. Trimming stripped 3 bases from V and 0 bases from J, with 9 bases between.

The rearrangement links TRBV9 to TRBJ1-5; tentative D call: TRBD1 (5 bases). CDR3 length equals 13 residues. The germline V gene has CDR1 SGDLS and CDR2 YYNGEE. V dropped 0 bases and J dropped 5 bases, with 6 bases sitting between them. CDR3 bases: TGTGCCAGCAGCGTAGCGGGGGATCAGCCCCAGCATTTT. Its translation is CASSVAGDQPQHF.

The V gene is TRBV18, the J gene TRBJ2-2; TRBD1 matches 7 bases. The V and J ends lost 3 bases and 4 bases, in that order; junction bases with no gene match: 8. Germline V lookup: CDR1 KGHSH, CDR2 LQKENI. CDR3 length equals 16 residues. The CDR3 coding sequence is TGTGCCAGCTCACCTGCCCCGGGACAGCTCACCGGGGAGCTGTTTTTT. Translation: CASSPAPGQLTGELFF. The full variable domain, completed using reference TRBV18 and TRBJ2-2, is NAGVMQNPRHLVRRRGQEARLRCSPMKGHSHVYWYRQLPEEGLKFMVYLQKENIIDESGMPKERFSAEFPKEGPSILRIQQVVRGDSAAYFCASSPAPGQLTGELFFGEGSRLTVL.

The CDR3 region is CASSPESSYNSPLHF. CDR3 nucleotide sequence: TGTGCCAGTAGTCCTGAGAGCTCCTATAATTCACCCCTCCACTTT. V and J are TRBV19 and TRBJ1-6, with D unresolved. Trimming pared 5 bases from V and 0 bases from J, leaving 8 bases between. Germline-derived CDR1 and CDR2 are LNHDA and SQIVND (reference sequence). The CDR3 runs to 15 residues.

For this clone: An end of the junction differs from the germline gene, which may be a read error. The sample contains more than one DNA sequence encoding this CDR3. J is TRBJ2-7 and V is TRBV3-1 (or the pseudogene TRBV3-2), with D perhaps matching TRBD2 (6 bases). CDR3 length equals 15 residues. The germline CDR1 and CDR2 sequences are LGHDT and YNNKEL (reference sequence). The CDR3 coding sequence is TGTGCCAGTAGCCAAGATAGGGAGGTCGGAGAGGAGCAGTACTTC. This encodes CASSQDREVGEEQYF.

In DNA, the CDR3 is TGTGCCAGCAGCTTAGTAGCTCACCAACGGAATCAGCCCCAGCATTTT. Residues: CASSLVAHQRNQPQHF. This chain connects TRBV7-2 to TRBJ1-5; D is unclear. CDR1 is SGHTA, CDR2 FQGNSA, per germline. Deletions cut 1 base from V and 4 bases from J, with 14 bases between. This CDR3 region has 16 residues.

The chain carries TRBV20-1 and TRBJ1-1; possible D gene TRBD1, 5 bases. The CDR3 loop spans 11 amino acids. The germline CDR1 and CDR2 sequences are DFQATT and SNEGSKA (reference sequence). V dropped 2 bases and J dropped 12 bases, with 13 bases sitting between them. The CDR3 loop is CSARTGGGSFF. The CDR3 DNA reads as TGCAGTGCTAGAACCGGGGGAGGATCTTTCTTT.